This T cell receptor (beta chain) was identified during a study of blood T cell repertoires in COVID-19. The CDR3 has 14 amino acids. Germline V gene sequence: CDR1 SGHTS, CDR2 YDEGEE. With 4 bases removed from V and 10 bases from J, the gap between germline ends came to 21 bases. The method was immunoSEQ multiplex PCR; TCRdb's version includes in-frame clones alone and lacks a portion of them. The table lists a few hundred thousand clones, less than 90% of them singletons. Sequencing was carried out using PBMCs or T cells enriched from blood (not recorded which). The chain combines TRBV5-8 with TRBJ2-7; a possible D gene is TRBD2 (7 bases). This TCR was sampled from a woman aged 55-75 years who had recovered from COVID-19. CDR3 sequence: CASSRTDTGRGQYV. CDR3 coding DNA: TGTGCCAGCAGCCGAACCGACACAGGGAGGGGTCAGTACGTC.